This T cell receptor beta chain was sequenced during a study of blood T cell repertoires in COVID-19. Clones were read by immunoSEQ multiplex PCR, and TCRdb kept only the in-frame ones, dropping some. The sample lists around 130,000 clones; approximately 79% were seen once. The germline V gene has CDR1 SGDLS and CDR2 YYNGEE. Trimming took 3 bases from V and 1 from J, leaving 17 bases between them. The CDR3 extends over 17 amino acids. The rearrangement links TRBV9 to TRBJ1-3, with D possibly matching TRBD1 (5 bases). The sequenced material came from PBMCs or T cells enriched from blood (not recorded which). The TCR comes from a man aged 40-49 years with acute COVID-19. CDR3 sequence: CASSAGDGGGSGNTIYF. CDR3 DNA sequence: TGTGCCAGCAGCGCGGGGGATGGGGGAGGTTCTGGAAACACCATATATTTT.